This T cell receptor beta chain derives from a study of T cell changes during pregnancy in multiple sclerosis. Data came from immunoSEQ multiplex PCR; TCRdb stores just in-frame clones and leaves some out. The sample contains nearly 110,000 clones, approximately 90% of which appear only once. Germline values: CDR1 MNHEY, CDR2 SVGAGI. V was shortened by 3 bases and J by 4 bases, with 18 bases between the two germline ends. CDR3 length: 16 residues. This material consisted of peripheral blood, taken after pregnancy. This TCR was recovered from a female donor with multiple sclerosis, enrolled in a pregnancy study. This chain links TRBV6-5 with TRBJ2-5; perhaps TRBD2 as D (5 bases). CDR3 sequence reads: CASSYAVGGFGETQYF. For the CDR3, the DNA is TGTGCCAGCAGTTATGCGGTGGGCGGGTTCGGAGAGACCCAGTACTTC.